This TCR beta chain was recovered during a study of T cell responses to AZD1222 COVID-19 vaccine. Points from the study as a whole: Among those given AZD1222, only five or six were seropositive at baseline. Mostly white British, mostly female donors; authors suggested clonal diversity may be underestimated. Spike-specific TCR breadth and depth went up after people got two AZD1222 doses.

There are 13 residues in the CDR3. Germline values: CDR1 MGHRA, CDR2 YSYEKL. Trimming cost V 3 bases and J 4 bases, with 8 bases left between them. Worth noting for this clone: Its antigen is undetermined.

TCRdb keeps only in-frame clones here, not all; method: immunoSEQ multiplex PCR. The data hold fewer than 150,000 clones, with 93% observed a single time. Sequencing was performed on peripheral blood, taken on day 0 of AZD1222 vaccination. The chain is built from TRBV4-1 and TRBJ2-3; D perhaps matches TRBD1 (5 bases). The source of this sequence is an adult in good health. The CDR3 sequence: CASSQQGPDTQYF. The DNA for the CDR3 is TGCGCCAGCAGCCAGCAGGGCCCAGATACGCAGTATTTT.